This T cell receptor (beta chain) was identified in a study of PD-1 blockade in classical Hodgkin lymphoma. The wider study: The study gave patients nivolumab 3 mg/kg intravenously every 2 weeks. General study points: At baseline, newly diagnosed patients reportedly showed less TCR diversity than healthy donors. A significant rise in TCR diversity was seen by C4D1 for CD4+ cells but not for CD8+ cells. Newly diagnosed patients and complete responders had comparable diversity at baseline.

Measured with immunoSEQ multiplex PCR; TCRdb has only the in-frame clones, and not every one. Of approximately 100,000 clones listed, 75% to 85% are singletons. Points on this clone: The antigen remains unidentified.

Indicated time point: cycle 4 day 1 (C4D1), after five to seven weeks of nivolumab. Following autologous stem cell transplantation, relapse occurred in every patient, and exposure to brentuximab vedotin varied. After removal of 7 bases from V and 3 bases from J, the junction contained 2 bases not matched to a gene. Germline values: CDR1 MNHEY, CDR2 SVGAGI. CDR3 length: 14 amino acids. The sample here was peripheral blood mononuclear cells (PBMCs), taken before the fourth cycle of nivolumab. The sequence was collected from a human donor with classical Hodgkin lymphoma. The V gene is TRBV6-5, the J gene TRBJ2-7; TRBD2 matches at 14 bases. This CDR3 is CASKGTSGSYEQYF. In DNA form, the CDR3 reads TGTGCCAGCAAAGGGACTAGCGGGAGCTACGAGCAGTACTTC.